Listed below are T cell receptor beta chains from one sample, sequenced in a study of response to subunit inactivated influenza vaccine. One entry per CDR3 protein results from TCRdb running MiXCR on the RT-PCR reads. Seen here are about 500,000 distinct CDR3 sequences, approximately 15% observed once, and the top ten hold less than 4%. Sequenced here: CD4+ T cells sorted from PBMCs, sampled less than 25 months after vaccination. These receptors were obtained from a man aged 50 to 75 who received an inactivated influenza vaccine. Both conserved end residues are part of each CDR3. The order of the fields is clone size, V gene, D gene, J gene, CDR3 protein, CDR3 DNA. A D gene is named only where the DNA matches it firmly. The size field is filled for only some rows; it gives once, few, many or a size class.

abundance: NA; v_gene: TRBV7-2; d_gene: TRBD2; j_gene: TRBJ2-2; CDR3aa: CASGPLAGVSGELFF; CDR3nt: TGTGCCAGCGGCCCACTAGCGGGAGTCTCCGGGGAGCTGTTTTTT
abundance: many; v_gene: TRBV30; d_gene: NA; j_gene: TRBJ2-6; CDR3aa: CAWAGFSGANVLTF; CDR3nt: TGTGCCTGGGCAGGGTTCTCTGGGGCCAACGTCCTGACTTTC
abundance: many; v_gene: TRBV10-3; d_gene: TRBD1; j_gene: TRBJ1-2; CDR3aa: CAARDRDYGYTF; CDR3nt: TGTGCCGCCCGGGACAGGGACTATGGCTACACCTTC
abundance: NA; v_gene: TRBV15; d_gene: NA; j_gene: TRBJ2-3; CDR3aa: CATSLRKGSTDTQYF; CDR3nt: TGTGCCACCAGTCTTAGAAAGGGCTCCACAGATACGCAGTATTTT
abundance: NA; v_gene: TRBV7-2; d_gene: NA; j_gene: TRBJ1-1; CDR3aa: CAGSTRVNTEAFF; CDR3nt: TGTGCCGGCAGCACCCGGGTTAATACTGAAGCTTTCTTT
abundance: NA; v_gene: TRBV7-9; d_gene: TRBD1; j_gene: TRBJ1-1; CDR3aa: CASSKTGDATEAFF; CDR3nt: TGTGCCAGCAGCAAGACAGGGGATGCTACTGAAGCTTTCTTT
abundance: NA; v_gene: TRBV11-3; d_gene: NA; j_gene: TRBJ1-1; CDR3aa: CASSAGSEAFF; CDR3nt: TGTGCCAGCAGTGCGGGGTCTGAAGCTTTCTTT
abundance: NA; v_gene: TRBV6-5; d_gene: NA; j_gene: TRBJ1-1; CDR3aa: CASGNLNTEAFF; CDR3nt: TGTGCCAGCGGAAATCTAAACACTGAAGCTTTCTTT
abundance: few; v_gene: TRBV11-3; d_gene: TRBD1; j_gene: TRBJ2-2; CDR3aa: CASSGGTANTGELFF; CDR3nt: TGTGCCAGCAGCGGTGGGACAGCGAACACCGGGGAGCTGTTTTTT
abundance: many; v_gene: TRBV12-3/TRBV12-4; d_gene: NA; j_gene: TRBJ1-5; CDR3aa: CASSPGTFNQPQHF; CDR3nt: TGTGCCAGCAGTCCCGGGACATTCAATCAGCCCCAGCATTTT
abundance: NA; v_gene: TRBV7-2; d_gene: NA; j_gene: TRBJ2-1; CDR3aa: CASSLVHGVSNEQFF; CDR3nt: TGTGCCAGCAGCTTAGTACACGGGGTTAGTAATGAGCAGTTCTTC
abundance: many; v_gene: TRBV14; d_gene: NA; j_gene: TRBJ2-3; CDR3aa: CASSRATNTQYF; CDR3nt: TGTGCCAGCAGCCGAGCCACGAATACGCAGTATTTT
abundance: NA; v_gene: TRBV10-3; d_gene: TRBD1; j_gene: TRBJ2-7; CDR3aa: CAISEGDRAEQYF; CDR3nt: TGTGCCATCAGTGAGGGGGACAGGGCCGAGCAGTACTTC
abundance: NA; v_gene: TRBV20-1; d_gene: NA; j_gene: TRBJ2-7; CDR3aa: CSATPRPYEQYF; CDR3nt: TGCAGTGCTACACCTCGACCTTACGAGCAGTACTTC
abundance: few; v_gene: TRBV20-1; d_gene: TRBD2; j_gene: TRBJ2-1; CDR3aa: CSASGLAGGNEQFF; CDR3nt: TGCAGTGCTAGTGGACTAGCGGGAGGAAATGAGCAGTTCTTC
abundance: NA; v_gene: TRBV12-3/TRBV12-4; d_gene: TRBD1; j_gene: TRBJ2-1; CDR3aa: CACSGQGTSYNEQFF; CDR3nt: TGTGCCTGCAGTGGACAGGGGACATCCTACAATGAGCAGTTCTTC
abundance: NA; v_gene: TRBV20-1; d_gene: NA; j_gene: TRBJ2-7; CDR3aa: CSARVQKNYEQYF; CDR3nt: TGCAGTGCTAGAGTACAGAAGAATTACGAGCAGTACTTC
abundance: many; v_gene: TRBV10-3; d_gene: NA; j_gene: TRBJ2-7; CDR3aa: CAISESVRITYEQYF; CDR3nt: TGTGCCATCAGTGAGTCGGTGAGGATAACCTACGAGCAGTACTTC
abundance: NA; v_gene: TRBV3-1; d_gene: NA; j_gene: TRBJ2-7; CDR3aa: CASSQGVQGRIPYEQYF; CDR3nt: TGTGCCAGCAGCCAAGGGGTTCAGGGCAGGATTCCCTACGAGCAGTACTTC
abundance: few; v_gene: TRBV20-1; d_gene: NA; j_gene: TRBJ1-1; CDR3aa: CSARVGGNRRDTEAFF; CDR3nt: TGCAGTGCTAGAGTGGGGGGGAATCGGCGTGACACTGAAGCTTTCTTT
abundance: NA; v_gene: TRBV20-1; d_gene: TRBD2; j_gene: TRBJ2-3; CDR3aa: CSASGLAGTNTQYF; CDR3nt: TGCAGTGCCTCAGGACTAGCGGGGACTAATACGCAGTATTTT
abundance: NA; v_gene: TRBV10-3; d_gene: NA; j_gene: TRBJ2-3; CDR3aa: CAISVERGDGTDTQYF; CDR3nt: TGTGCCATCAGTGTAGAAAGAGGGGATGGCACAGATACGCAGTATTTT
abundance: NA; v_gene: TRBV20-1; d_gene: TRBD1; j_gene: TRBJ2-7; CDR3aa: CSARDLRTGAYEQYF; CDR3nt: TGCAGTGCTAGAGATCTCAGGACAGGCGCCTACGAGCAGTACTTC
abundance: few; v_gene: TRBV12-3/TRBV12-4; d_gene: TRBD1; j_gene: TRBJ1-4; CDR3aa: CASSLGGSGEKLFF; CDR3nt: TGTGCCAGCAGTCTAGGGGGCAGCGGGGAAAAACTGTTTTTT
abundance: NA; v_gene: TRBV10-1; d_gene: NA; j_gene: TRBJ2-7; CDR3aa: CASSESSIGSYEQYF; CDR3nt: TGCGCCAGCAGTGAGTCGTCAATAGGGTCCTACGAGCAGTACTTC
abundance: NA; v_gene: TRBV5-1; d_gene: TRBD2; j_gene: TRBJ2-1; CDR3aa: CASSSSGGNYNEQFF; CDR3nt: TGCGCCAGCAGCAGTAGCGGGGGGAATTACAATGAGCAGTTCTTC
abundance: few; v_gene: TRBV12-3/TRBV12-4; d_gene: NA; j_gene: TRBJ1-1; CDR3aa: CASSNPAQLSSKGAEAFF; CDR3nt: TGTGCCAGCAGTAACCCTGCCCAGCTCTCAAGTAAAGGCGCTGAAGCTTTCTTT
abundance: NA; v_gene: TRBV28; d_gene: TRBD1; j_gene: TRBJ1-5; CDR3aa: CASSLSLMGQGILQPQHF; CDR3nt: TGTGCCAGCAGTTTGTCTTTGATGGGACAGGGCATTCTTCAGCCCCAGCATTTT
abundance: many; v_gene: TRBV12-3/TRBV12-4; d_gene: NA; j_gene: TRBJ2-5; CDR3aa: CASSSGKETQYF; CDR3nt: TGTGCCAGCAGTTCAGGGAAAGAGACCCAGTACTTC
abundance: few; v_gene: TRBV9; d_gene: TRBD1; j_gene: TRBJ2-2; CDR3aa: CASSVDADRATGELFF; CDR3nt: TGTGCCAGCAGCGTAGACGCCGACAGGGCCACCGGGGAGCTGTTTTTT
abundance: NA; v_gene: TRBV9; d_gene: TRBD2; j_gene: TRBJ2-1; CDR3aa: CASSASGGMINEQFF; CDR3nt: TGTGCCAGCAGCGCTAGCGGGGGGATGATCAATGAGCAGTTCTTC
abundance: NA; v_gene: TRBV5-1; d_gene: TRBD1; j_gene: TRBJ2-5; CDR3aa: CASSLATGGQETQYF; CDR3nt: TGCGCCAGCAGCTTGGCGACAGGGGGGCAAGAGACCCAGTACTTC
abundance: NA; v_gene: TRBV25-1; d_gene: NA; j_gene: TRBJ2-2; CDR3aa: CASSATGPGELFF; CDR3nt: TGTGCCAGCAGTGCTACAGGGCCCGGGGAGCTGTTTTTT
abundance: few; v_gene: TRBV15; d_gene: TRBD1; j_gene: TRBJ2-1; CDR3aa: CATSRDRGIGEQFF; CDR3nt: TGTGCCACCAGCCGGGACAGGGGGATCGGTGAGCAGTTCTTC